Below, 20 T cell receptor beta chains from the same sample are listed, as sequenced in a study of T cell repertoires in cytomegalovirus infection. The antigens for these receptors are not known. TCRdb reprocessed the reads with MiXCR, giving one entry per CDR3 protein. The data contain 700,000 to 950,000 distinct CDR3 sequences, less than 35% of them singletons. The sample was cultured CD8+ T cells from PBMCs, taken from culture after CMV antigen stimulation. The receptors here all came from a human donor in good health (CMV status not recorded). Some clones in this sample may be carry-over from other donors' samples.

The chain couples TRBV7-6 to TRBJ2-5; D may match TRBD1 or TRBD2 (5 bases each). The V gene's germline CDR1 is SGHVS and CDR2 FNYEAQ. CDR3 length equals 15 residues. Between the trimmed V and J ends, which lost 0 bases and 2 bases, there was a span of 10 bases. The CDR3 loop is CASSLAGEKQETQYF. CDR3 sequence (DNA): TGTGCCAGCAGCTTAGCGGGGGAGAAACAAGAGACCCAGTACTTC. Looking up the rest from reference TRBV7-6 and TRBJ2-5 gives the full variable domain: GAGVSQSPRYKVTKRGQDVALRCDPISGHVSLYWYRQALGQGPEFLTYFNYEAQQDKSGLPNDRFSAERPEGSISTLTIQRTEQRDSAMYRCASSLAGEKQETQYFGPGTRLLVL.

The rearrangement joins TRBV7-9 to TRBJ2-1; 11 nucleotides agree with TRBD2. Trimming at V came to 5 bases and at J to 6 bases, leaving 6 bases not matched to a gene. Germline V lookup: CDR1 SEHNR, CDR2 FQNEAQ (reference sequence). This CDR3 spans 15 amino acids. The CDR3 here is CASSHSGGASNEQFF. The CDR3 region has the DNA TGTGCCAGCAGCCATAGCGGGGGGGCATCCAATGAGCAGTTCTTC.

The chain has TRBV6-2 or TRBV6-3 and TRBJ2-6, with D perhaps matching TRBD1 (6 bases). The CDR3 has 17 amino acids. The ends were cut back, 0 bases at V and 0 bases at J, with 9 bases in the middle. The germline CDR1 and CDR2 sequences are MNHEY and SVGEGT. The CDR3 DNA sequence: TGTGCCAGCAGTTACTCAGGACAGACCTCTGGGGCCAACGTCCTGACTTTC. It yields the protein CASSYSGQTSGANVLTF.

The CDR3 loop reads CASSGRTERDYEQYV. CDR3 in DNA: TGTGCCAGCAGTGGTCGGACAGAGAGGGACTACGAGCAGTACGTC. This rearrangement joins TRBV2 to TRBJ2-7, with D perhaps matching TRBD1 (6 bases). Between the trimmed V and J ends, which lost 4 bases and 3 bases, there was a span of 16 bases. Germline V gene lookup returns CDR1 SNHLY and CDR2 FYNNEI. The CDR3 is 15 residues long.

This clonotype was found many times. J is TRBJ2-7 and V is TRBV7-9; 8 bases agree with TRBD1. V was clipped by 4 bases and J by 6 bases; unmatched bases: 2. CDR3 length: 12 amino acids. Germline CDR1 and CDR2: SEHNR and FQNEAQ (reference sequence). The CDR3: CASSWTGPEQYF. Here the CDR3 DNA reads TGTGCCAGCAGCTGGACAGGGCCCGAGCAGTACTTC. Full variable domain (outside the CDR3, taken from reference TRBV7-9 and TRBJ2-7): DTGVSQNPRHKITKRGQNVTFRCDPISEHNRLYWYRQTLGQGPEFLTYFQNEAQLEKSRLLSDRFSAERPKGSFSTLEIQRTEQGDSAMYLCASSWTGPEQYFGPGTRLTVT.

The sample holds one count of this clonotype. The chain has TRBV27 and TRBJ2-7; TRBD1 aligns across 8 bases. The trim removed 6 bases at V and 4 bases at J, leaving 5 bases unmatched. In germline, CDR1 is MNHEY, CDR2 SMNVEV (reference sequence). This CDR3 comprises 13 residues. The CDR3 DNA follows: TGTGCCAGCAGGGTAGGACAGGGTTACGAGCAGTACTTC. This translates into CASRVGQGYEQYF.

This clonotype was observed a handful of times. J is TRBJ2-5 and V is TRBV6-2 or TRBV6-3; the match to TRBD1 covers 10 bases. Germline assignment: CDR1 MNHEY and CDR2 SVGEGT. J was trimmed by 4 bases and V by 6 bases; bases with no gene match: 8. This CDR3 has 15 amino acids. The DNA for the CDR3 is TGTGCCAGCAGACGGGATGACAGGGGGCGAGAGACCCAGTACTTC. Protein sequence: CASRRDDRGRETQYF.

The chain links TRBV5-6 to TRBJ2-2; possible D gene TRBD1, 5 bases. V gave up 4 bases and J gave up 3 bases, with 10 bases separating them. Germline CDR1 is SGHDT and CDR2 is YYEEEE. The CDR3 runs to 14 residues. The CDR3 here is CASSSEQDTGELFF. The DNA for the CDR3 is TGTGCCAGCAGCAGCGAACAGGACACCGGGGAGCTGTTTTTT.

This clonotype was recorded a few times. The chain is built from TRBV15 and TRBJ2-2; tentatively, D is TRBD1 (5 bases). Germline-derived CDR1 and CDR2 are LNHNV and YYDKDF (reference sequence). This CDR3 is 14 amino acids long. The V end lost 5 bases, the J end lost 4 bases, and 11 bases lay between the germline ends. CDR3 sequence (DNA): TGTGCCACCAGCGAATACAGGTTCACCGGGGAGCTGTTTTTT. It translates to CATSEYRFTGELFF.

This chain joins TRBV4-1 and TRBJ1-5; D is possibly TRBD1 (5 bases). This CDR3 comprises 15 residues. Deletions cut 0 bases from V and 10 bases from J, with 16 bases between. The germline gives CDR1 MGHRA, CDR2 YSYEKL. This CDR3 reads CASSQEGIPQGPQHF. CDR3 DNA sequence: TGCGCCAGCAGCCAAGAGGGAATCCCGCAGGGCCCCCAGCATTTT.

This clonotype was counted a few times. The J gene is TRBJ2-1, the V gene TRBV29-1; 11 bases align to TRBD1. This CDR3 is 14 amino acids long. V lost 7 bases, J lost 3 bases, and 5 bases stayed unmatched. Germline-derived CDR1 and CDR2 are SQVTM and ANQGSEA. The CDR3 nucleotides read TGCAGCGCCGAGGGGACAGGGGGCTACAATGAGCAGTTCTTC. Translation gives CSAEGTGGYNEQFF.

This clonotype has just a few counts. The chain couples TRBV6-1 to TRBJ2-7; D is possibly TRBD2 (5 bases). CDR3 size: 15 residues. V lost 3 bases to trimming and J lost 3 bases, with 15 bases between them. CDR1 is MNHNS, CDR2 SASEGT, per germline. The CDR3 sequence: CASSDHEGPFYEQYF. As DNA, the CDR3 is TGTGCCAGCAGTGATCATGAGGGTCCCTTCTACGAGCAGTACTTC.

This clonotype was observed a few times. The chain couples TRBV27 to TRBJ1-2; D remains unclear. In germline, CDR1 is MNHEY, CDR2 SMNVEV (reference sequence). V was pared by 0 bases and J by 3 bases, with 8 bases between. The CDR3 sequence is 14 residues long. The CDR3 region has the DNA TGTGCCAGCAGTTTATCAGGGTCATACTATGGCTACACCTTC. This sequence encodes CASSLSGSYYGYTF.

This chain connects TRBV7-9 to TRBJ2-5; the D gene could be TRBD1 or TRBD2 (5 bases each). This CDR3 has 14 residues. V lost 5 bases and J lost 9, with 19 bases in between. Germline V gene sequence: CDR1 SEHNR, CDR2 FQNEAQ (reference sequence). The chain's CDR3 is CASSIPGAREAQYF. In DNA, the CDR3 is TGTGCCAGCAGCATCCCCGGGGCCCGCGAGGCCCAGTACTTC. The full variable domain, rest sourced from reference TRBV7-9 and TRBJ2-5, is DTGVSQNPRHKITKRGQNVTFRCDPISEHNRLYWYRQTLGQGPEFLTYFQNEAQLEKSRLLSDRFSAERPKGSFSTLEIQRTEQGDSAMYLCASSIPGAREAQYFGPGTRLLVL.

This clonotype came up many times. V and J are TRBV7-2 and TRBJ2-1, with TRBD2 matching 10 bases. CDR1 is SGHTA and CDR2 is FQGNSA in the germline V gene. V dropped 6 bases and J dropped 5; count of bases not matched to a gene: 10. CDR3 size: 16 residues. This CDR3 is CASSLSGGPSNNEQFF. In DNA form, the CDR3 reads TGTGCCAGCAGTCTTAGCGGGGGGCCGTCCAACAATGAGCAGTTCTTC. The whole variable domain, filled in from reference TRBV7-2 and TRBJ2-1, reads GAGVSQSPSNKVTEKGKDVELRCDPISGHTALYWYRQSLGQGLEFLIYFQGNSAPDKSGLPSDRFSAERTGGSVSTLTIQRTQQEDSAVYLCASSLSGGPSNNEQFFGPGTRLTVL.

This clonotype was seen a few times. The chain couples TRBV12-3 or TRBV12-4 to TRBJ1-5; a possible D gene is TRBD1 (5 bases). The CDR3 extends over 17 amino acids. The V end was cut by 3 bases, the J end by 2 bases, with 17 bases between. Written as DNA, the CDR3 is TGTGCCAGCAGTTTTAGTCAGGGCGGCAGGGGCAATCAGCCCCAGCATTTT. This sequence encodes CASSFSQGGRGNQPQHF.

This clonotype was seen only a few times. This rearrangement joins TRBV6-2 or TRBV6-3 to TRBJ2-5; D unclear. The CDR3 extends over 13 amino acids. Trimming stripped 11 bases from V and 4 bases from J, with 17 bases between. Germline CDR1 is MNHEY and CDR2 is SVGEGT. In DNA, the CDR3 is TGTGCCTGCTACATCTCCGGCGGAGAGACCCAGTACTTC. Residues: CACYISGGETQYF.

The CDR3: CSVELAGGPGIVNEQFF. The CDR3 bases are TGCAGCGTTGAACTAGCGGGGGGGCCAGGTATTGTCAATGAGCAGTTCTTC. The gene calls are TRBV29-1 and TRBJ2-1, with TRBD2 identical over 12 bases. The ends lost 2 bases at V and 6 bases at J; junction bases unmatched: 11. The CDR3 totals 17 residues. The germline CDR1 and CDR2 sequences are SQVTM and ANQGSEA.

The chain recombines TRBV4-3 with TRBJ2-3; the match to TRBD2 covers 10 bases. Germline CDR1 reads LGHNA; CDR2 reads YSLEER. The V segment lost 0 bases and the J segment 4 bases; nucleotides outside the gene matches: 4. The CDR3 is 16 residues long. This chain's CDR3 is CASSQDERGGADTQYF. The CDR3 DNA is TGCGCCAGCAGCCAAGATGAGCGGGGGGGCGCAGATACGCAGTATTTT.

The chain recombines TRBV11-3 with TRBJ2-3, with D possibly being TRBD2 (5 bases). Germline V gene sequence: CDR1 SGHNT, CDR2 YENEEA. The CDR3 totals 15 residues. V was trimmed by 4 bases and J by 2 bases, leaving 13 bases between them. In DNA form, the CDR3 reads TGTGCCAGCAGCTGGCGAGGGCTGTCCACAGATACGCAGTATTTT. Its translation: CASSWRGLSTDTQYF.